The TCR beta chain described here comes from a study of metastatic and nonmetastatic thyroid tumors. Across the whole study: Repertoires from malignant and benign thyroid patients were compared across blood and tumor or nodule tissue. Study observations and caveats: Significantly greater TCR beta diversity was reportedly found in malignant thyroid tumors than in benign nodules (in blood and tumor).

This clone was counted ten times or more. The target antigen is unknown. Losses at the gene ends were 7 bases for V and 9 bases for J; bases not matched to a gene: 16. Germline values: CDR1 SQVTM, CDR2 ANQGSEA. This CDR3 is 15 amino acids long. In the original processing: Differences in CDR3 between clinicopathological groups were drawn on to build a classifier intended to discriminate distant-metastatic papillary thyroid cancer patients. TCRdb called clones again from the PCR reads with MiXCR. TCRdb's processing, not the study's, gives the V and J calls here. The sample includes roughly 30,000 clones, over 20% of them seen just once. Patients underwent thyroid surgery, and none had received any treatment before it.

The chain has TRBV29-1 and TRBJ2-4; 9 bases fit TRBD1. The sequenced sample consisted of blood. The TCR was taken from a female donor with papillary thyroid cancer or a benign thyroid nodule (not recorded which). Some clones in this sample may be carry-over from other donors' samples. CDR3 sequence: CSGSTGGGFGGIQYF. CDR3 in DNA: TGCAGCGGGTCGACAGGGGGAGGTTTCGGAGGCATTCAGTACTTC.